This entry lists 22 T cell receptor beta chains sequenced from one sample in a study of T cells in narcolepsy. Clones were read by immunoSEQ multiplex PCR, and TCRdb kept only the in-frame ones, dropping some. The sample carries tens of thousands of clones, about nine tenths recorded once. Material: CD45RA- memory CD4+ T cells from PBMCs. The receptor set was obtained from a human donor with narcolepsy.

This clone was recorded once. This chain connects TRBV11-3 to TRBJ1-2; tentatively, D is TRBD1 (5 bases). Germline V gives CDR1 SGHNT, CDR2 YENEEA. The CDR3 consists of 13 residues. V was pared by 2 bases and J by 8 bases, with 12 bases between. CDR3 nucleotide sequence: TGTGCCAGCAGCTTACAATCGGGACTCGGCTACACCTTC. Its translation: CASSLQSGLGYTF. The full variable domain, its missing parts supplied by reference TRBV11-3 and TRBJ1-2, is EAGVVQSPRYKIIEKKQPVAFWCNPISGHNTLYWYLQNLGQGPELLIRYENEEAVDDSQLPKDRFSAERLKGVDSTLKIQPAELGDSAVYLCASSLQSGLGYTFGSGTRLTVV.

The genes are TRBV14 and TRBJ2-1, with 13 bases that match TRBD2. This CDR3 region has 15 residues. Germline V gene data show CDR1 as SGHDN and CDR2 as FVKESK. V shed 3 bases, J shed 7 bases, and the junction held 3 bases outside the gene matches. The CDR3 sequence is CASSQGLAGLNEQFF. In nucleotides, the CDR3 is TGTGCCAGCAGCCAGGGACTAGCGGGGCTTAATGAGCAGTTCTTC. Full variable domain (outside the CDR3, taken from reference TRBV14 and TRBJ2-1): EAGVTQFPSHSVIEKGQTVTLRCDPISGHDNLYWYRRVMGKEIKFLLHFVKESKQDESGMPNNRFLAERTGGTYSTLKVQPAELEDSGVYFCASSQGLAGLNEQFFGPGTRLTVL.

Here the CDR3 reads CASSLNYRGHNEQFF. CDR3 sequence (DNA): TGTGCCAGCAGCTTAAATTACAGGGGTCACAATGAGCAGTTCTTC. The rearrangement uses TRBV11-2 and TRBJ2-1; TRBD1 agrees at 7 bases. CDR1 and CDR2 (germline): SGHAT, FQNNGV. V was clipped by 2 bases and J by 5 bases; unmatched bases: 6. The CDR3 is 15 residues long.

The chain recombines TRBV28 with TRBJ1-4; D is possibly TRBD1 (6 bases). The CDR3 consists of 16 residues. V was trimmed by 3 bases and J by 4 bases, leaving 15 bases between them. The germline CDR1 and CDR2 sequences are MDHEN and SYDVKM. The CDR3 DNA is TGTGCCAGCAGTTTGGTGGGACCAGGGGATAATGAAAAACTGTTTTTT. Its protein is CASSLVGPGDNEKLFF.

The J gene is TRBJ2-2, the V gene TRBV4-1, with 12 bases matching TRBD2. The CDR3 covers 17 residues. CDR1 and CDR2 (germline): MGHRA, YSYEKL. V shed 0 bases and J 1 base; nucleotides not matched to a gene: 0. CDR3 bases: TGCGCCAGCAGCCAAGAGACTAGCGGGGGGAACACCGGGGAGCTGTTTTTT. This codes for CASSQETSGGNTGELFF.

The DNA for the CDR3 is TGCGCCAGCAGCATGGACAGGATCTCCTACGAGCAGTACTTC. Protein sequence: CASSMDRISYEQYF. V gene TRBV5-1 combines with J gene TRBJ2-7; 7 nucleotides align to TRBD1. CDR3 size: 14 residues. Germline V gene sequence: CDR1 SGHRS, CDR2 YFSETQ. The trim removed 4 bases at V and 0 bases at J, leaving 4 bases unmatched.

The genes are TRBV7-3 and TRBJ1-5; D gene ambiguous. Germline CDR1 is SGHTA and CDR2 is FQGTGA. CDR3 length: 11 amino acids. The V and J ends lost 5 bases and 5 bases respectively, with 4 bases between them. The CDR3 DNA follows: TGTGCCAGCAGCCCCGATCAGCCCCAGCATTTT. This gives the protein CASSPDQPQHF. Looking up the rest from reference TRBV7-3 and TRBJ1-5 gives the full variable domain: GAGVSQTPSNKVTEKGKYVELRCDPISGHTALYWYRQSLGQGPEFLIYFQGTGAADDSGLPNDRFFAVRPEGSVSTLKIQRTERGDSAVYLCASSPDQPQHFGDGTRLSIL.

The chain is built from TRBV4-2 and TRBJ1-2; D gene ambiguous. The CDR3 loop spans 16 amino acids. Deletions cut 1 base from V and 4 bases from J, with 16 bases between. The V gene's germline CDR1 is LGHNA and CDR2 YNFKEQ. The CDR3 loop is CASSQGREVSPYGYTF. Written as DNA, the CDR3 is TGTGCCAGCAGCCAAGGGCGGGAGGTTTCCCCCTATGGCTACACCTTC.

The chain recombines TRBV6-6 with TRBJ2-3; 9 nucleotides agree with TRBD1. Germline CDR1 and CDR2: MNHNY and SVGAGI (reference sequence). The trim removed 9 bases at V and 4 bases at J, leaving 8 bases unmatched. There are 14 residues in the CDR3. CDR3 bases: TGTGCCAGTAGCGAGGGACAGGGAGCAGATACGCAGTATTTT. Protein sequence: CASSEGQGADTQYF.

CDR3 coding DNA: TGTGCCAGCAGCTTGGAACTAGCGGGGGGATACCCTAGCACAGATACGCAGTATTTT. This encodes CASSLELAGGYPSTDTQYF. This rearrangement joins TRBV5-6 to TRBJ2-3, with 12 nucleotides matching TRBD2. The CDR3 runs 19 residues. The J segment lost 0 bases and the V segment lost 0 bases, leaving 8 bases of the junction unmatched. Germline V gene sequence: CDR1 SGHDT, CDR2 YYEEEE.

The rearrangement uses TRBV7-6 and TRBJ2-5; D might be TRBD2 (5 bases). Germline assignment: CDR1 SGHVS and CDR2 FNYEAQ. V gave up 5 bases and J gave up 4 bases, with 14 bases separating them. The CDR3 is 14 residues long. This CDR3 is CASSRELAGETQYF. The CDR3 DNA reads as TGTGCCAGCAGCCGAGAGCTAGCCGGAGAGACCCAGTACTTC.

Only a few counts were recorded for this clone. This chain uses TRBV2 with TRBJ1-1; D possibly corresponds to TRBD1 (6 bases). This CDR3 region has 15 residues. Trimming removed 8 bases from V and 0 bases from J, with 16 bases in between. Germline-derived CDR1 and CDR2 are SNHLY and FYNNEI. The CDR3 region has the DNA TGTGCCAGCTTGGTAACAGGGTCCATGAACACTGAAGCTTTCTTT. Protein product: CASLVTGSMNTEAFF.

V is TRBV19 and J is TRBJ1-2; TRBD1 matches at 7 bases. Per the germline V gene, CDR1 is LNHDA and CDR2 is SQIVND (reference sequence). CDR3 length: 15 amino acids. V shed 4 bases, J shed 4 bases, and the junction held 9 bases outside the gene matches. The CDR3 coding sequence is TGTGCCAGTAGTACAGAGACAGGGAGGGTCTATGGCTACACCTTC. It translates to CASSTETGRVYGYTF.

The CDR3 spells CASSRKTVSYEQYF. In DNA form, the CDR3 reads TGTGCCAGCAGCCGGAAGACTGTTTCCTACGAGCAGTACTTC. This chain links TRBV6-1 with TRBJ2-7; the D is unclear. The V end was cut by 6 bases, the J end by 1 base, with 13 bases between. CDR3 length: 14 amino acids. Looked up from germline, CDR1 is MNHNS and CDR2 is SASEGT.

This sequence joins TRBV7-9 and TRBJ2-5; D gene ambiguous. This CDR3 contains 12 residues. Trimming cost V 3 bases and J 5 bases, with 7 bases left between them. Germline assignment: CDR1 SEHNR and CDR2 FQNEAQ (reference sequence). CDR3 sequence (DNA): TGTGCCAGCAGCTTGGACGGTGAGACCCAGTACTTC. It yields the protein CASSLDGETQYF.

V gene TRBV18 combines with J gene TRBJ1-2; 8 bases fit TRBD1. Germline CDR1 KGHSH, CDR2 LQKENI. J lost 5 bases, V lost 1 base, and 15 bases had no gene match. The CDR3 length is 18 residues. CDR3 DNA: TGTGCCAGCTCACCACTTCCCACCGGACAGGGCCACCAGTATGGCTACACCTTC. Its translation: CASSPLPTGQGHQYGYTF.

The V gene is TRBV18, the J gene TRBJ1-1; TRBD1 agrees at 7 bases. V gave up 3 bases and J gave up 4 bases; unmatched junction bases: 8. The germline V gene encodes CDR1 KGHSH and CDR2 LQKENI. The CDR3 spans 15 residues. Here the CDR3 reads CASSPQSSGGTEAFF. CDR3 in DNA: TGTGCCAGCTCACCGCAATCCTCAGGGGGCACTGAAGCTTTCTTT.

V usage is TRBV2 and J usage is TRBJ1-4; D ambiguous. V shed 5 bases and J shed 10 bases, with 8 bases lying between them. The germline gives CDR1 SNHLY, CDR2 FYNNEI. CDR3 length: 11 residues. DNA for the CDR3: TGTGCCAGCAGTCTGACTGGAAAACTGTTTTTT. Its protein is CASSLTGKLFF.

Points on this clone: One end of the junction is discordant with germline, which a read error may explain. The V gene is TRBV2, the J gene TRBJ2-5; D may be TRBD1 or TRBD2 (5 bases each). The CDR3 is 15 residues long. Germline CDR1 reads SNHLY; CDR2 reads FYNNEI. The CDR3 loop is CASSGGTTSQGTQYF. In nucleotides, the CDR3 is TGTGCCAGCAGTGGAGGGACCACCTCTCAAGGGACCCAGTACTTC.

The chain has TRBV6-6 and TRBJ2-2; unclear D gene. CDR3 size: 14 residues. CDR1 and CDR2 from the germline V gene are MNHNY and SVGAGI (reference sequence). The V end lost 7 bases, the J end lost 2 bases, and 11 bases lay between the germline ends. CDR3 sequence (DNA): TGTGCCAGCACACCATCAGTTAACACCGGGGAGCTGTTTTTT. It translates to CASTPSVNTGELFF.

V and J are TRBV6-6 and TRBJ2-1; D is possibly TRBD1 or TRBD2 (5 bases each). This CDR3 spans 14 amino acids. Per the germline V gene, CDR1 is MNHNY and CDR2 is SVGAGI (reference sequence). V dropped 6 bases and J dropped 9 bases, with 18 bases sitting between them. The DNA for the CDR3 is TGTGCCAGCAGGCTTCCGGGACCCAGTGGTGAGCAGTTCTTC. It specifies CASRLPGPSGEQFF.

The CDR3 coding sequence is TGTGCCAGCAGCTCCCGACTAGCGGATTTTCAAGAGACCCAGTACTTC. It specifies CASSSRLADFQETQYF. This chain connects TRBV5-6 to TRBJ2-5; 9 nucleotides line up with TRBD2. The length of the CDR3 is 16 residues. The V gene end was trimmed by 3 bases and the J gene end by 2 bases; junction bases not matched to a gene: 8. Germline V gene lookup returns CDR1 SGHDT and CDR2 YYEEEE.